This is a list of T cell receptor beta chains from one sample in a study of CD8+CD57+ T cells in acquired aplastic anemia. From the reads, TCRdb called clonotypes with MiXCR, one entry per CDR3 protein. The sample lists 150,000 to 200,000 distinct CDR3 sequences, over 40% occurring once. The sequencing sample was made of sorted CD4+, CD8+, or CD8+CD57+ T cells (not recorded which) from PBMCs. Receptor source: a human donor with aplastic anemia. Each CDR3 is given with its conserved first and last residue. D genes are given only for firm matches. Size is omitted from some rows. Given values are once, few, many or a class for expanded clones.

clone size: -
D gene: TRBD1
J gene: TRBJ1-1
V gene: TRBV10-3
CDR3 DNA: TGTGCCATCAGTTTGGACAGGGGGCAATACACTGAAGCTTTCTTT
CDR3 protein: CAISLDRGQYTEAFF

clone size: few
D gene: -
J gene: TRBJ2-3
V gene: TRBV19
CDR3 DNA: TGTGCCAGTAGCCTCGAAGGGTTCGCAGATACGCAGTATTTT
CDR3 protein: CASSLEGFADTQYF

clone size: many
D gene: TRBD1
J gene: TRBJ2-5
V gene: TRBV11-2
CDR3 DNA: TGTGCCAGCAGCCAGACAGGGGGAGAAGAGACCCAGTACTTC
CDR3 protein: CASSQTGGEETQYF

clone size: -
D gene: TRBD1
J gene: TRBJ1-2
V gene: TRBV29-1
CDR3 DNA: TGCAGCGTTGAACCGGGACAGGAATATGGCTACACCTTC
CDR3 protein: CSVEPGQEYGYTF

clone size: -
D gene: -
J gene: TRBJ1-6
V gene: TRBV2
CDR3 DNA: TGTGCCAGCAGTGTCGGGGGGGGAGAGAATTCACCCCTCCACTTT
CDR3 protein: CASSVGGGENSPLHF

clone size: many
D gene: TRBD1
J gene: TRBJ1-5
V gene: TRBV12-3/TRBV12-4
CDR3 DNA: TGTGCCAGCAGTTTAGTGGCAGGGGGCATCAATCAGCCCCAGCATTTT
CDR3 protein: CASSLVAGGINQPQHF

clone size: -
D gene: -
J gene: TRBJ2-5
V gene: TRBV20-1
CDR3 DNA: TGCAGTGCTAGTGTGGACTTCGGGGCGGAGACCCAGTACTTC
CDR3 protein: CSASVDFGAETQYF

clone size: many
D gene: TRBD1
J gene: TRBJ2-1
V gene: TRBV12-3/TRBV12-4
CDR3 DNA: TGTGCCAGCACCCAGGGCTCGACAGGGCTCTACAATGAGCAGTTCTTC
CDR3 protein: CASTQGSTGLYNEQFF

clone size: many
D gene: -
J gene: TRBJ2-3
V gene: TRBV12-5
CDR3 DNA: TGTGCTAGTGGTTTGGGGCGTGATACGCAGTATTTT
CDR3 protein: CASGLGRDTQYF

clone size: -
D gene: -
J gene: TRBJ1-2
V gene: TRBV2
CDR3 DNA: TGTGCCAGCAGTGTGGTGACCACTAACTATGGCTACACCTTC
CDR3 protein: CASSVVTTNYGYTF

clone size: once
D gene: -
J gene: TRBJ1-1
V gene: TRBV2
CDR3 DNA: TGTGCCAGCATCCTTATCCGGAACACTGAAGCTTTCTTT
CDR3 protein: CASILIRNTEAFF

clone size: -
D gene: TRBD2
J gene: TRBJ2-5
V gene: TRBV11-1
CDR3 DNA: TGTGCCAGCAGTTTCTTGGCCTTGAGCGGGGCAAACGAAGAGACCCAGTACTTC
CDR3 protein: CASSFLALSGANEETQYF

clone size: many
D gene: -
J gene: TRBJ2-2
V gene: TRBV5-1
CDR3 DNA: TGCGCCAGCAGCTTGGGACAGGTGAACACCGGGGAGCTGTTTTTT
CDR3 protein: CASSLGQVNTGELFF

clone size: -
D gene: TRBD1
J gene: TRBJ1-1
V gene: TRBV6-4
CDR3 DNA: TGTGCCAGCAGTGACCATTCGGGACAGGGGGCGTCAGGGACTGAAGCTTTCTTT
CDR3 protein: CASSDHSGQGASGTEAFF

clone size: few
D gene: -
J gene: TRBJ1-1
V gene: TRBV19
CDR3 DNA: TGTGCCAGTAGTACGCTTCCGACAGCCCAAGAAGCTTTCTTT
CDR3 protein: CASSTLPTAQEAFF

clone size: many
D gene: -
J gene: TRBJ2-4
V gene: TRBV5-1
CDR3 DNA: TGCGCCAGCAGCCCAGTGATGGGGACGGAGCAAAACATTCAGTACTTC
CDR3 protein: CASSPVMGTEQNIQYF

clone size: -
D gene: TRBD1
J gene: TRBJ1-1
V gene: TRBV7-2
CDR3 DNA: TGTGCCAGCAGCTCACAGGGGGCCGGGAACACTGAAGCTTTCTTT
CDR3 protein: CASSSQGAGNTEAFF

clone size: once
D gene: TRBD2
J gene: TRBJ2-1
V gene: TRBV11-2
CDR3 DNA: TGTGCCAGCAGCTTACGACTAGCGGGGGGTTTTGAGCAGTTCTTC
CDR3 protein: CASSLRLAGGFEQFF

clone size: many
D gene: -
J gene: TRBJ2-3
V gene: TRBV2
CDR3 DNA: TGTGCCAGCAGCTCTTCACAGGGTTCAGATACGCAGTATTTT
CDR3 protein: CASSSSQGSDTQYF

clone size: -
D gene: -
J gene: TRBJ2-6
V gene: TRBV11-1
CDR3 DNA: TGTGCCAGCAGCATTACCGGGAACTCTGGGGCCAACGTCCTGACTTTC
CDR3 protein: CASSITGNSGANVLTF

clone size: -
D gene: -
J gene: TRBJ2-5
V gene: TRBV2
CDR3 DNA: TGTGCCAGCAGTGAGGAGGCACTTCAAGAGACCCAGTACTTC
CDR3 protein: CASSEEALQETQYF

clone size: -
D gene: TRBD2
J gene: TRBJ2-3
V gene: TRBV12-3/TRBV12-4
CDR3 DNA: TGTGCCAGCAGATTCAGTAGACCCGGGACTAGCGGGACAGATACGCAGTATTTT
CDR3 protein: CASRFSRPGTSGTDTQYF

clone size: -
D gene: TRBD1
J gene: TRBJ1-2
V gene: TRBV18
CDR3 DNA: TGTGCCAGCTCACCCGACACAGGGGCTTACTATGGCTACACCTTC
CDR3 protein: CASSPDTGAYYGYTF

clone size: -
D gene: TRBD1
J gene: TRBJ1-3
V gene: TRBV24-1
CDR3 DNA: TGTGCCAGCAGCCGGACAGGGACTAGCTCTGGAAACACCATATATTTT
CDR3 protein: CASSRTGTSSGNTIYF

clone size: many
D gene: TRBD1
J gene: TRBJ2-5
V gene: TRBV5-1
CDR3 DNA: TGCGCCAGCAGCTTGATCGGCAGGGGGCCGGAGACCCAGTACTTC
CDR3 protein: CASSLIGRGPETQYF

clone size: -
D gene: -
J gene: TRBJ2-5
V gene: TRBV10-3
CDR3 DNA: TGTGCCATCAGTGAGTCAACAGGGAAGCACTTC
CDR3 protein: CAISESTGKHF